This T cell receptor beta chain was captured by sequencing in a study of blood T cell repertoires in COVID-19. Only in-frame clones appear in the TCRdb table, and some are missing; sequencing was by immunoSEQ multiplex PCR. Counted here are about 350,000 clones, around 91% occurring once; the ten biggest clones make up 2.5% to 4%. V was clipped by 4 bases and J by 6 bases; unmatched bases: 5. CDR3 length: 14 residues. The germline gives CDR1 SNHLY, CDR2 FYNNEI. Source material: peripheral blood. This clonotype originated in a woman aged 18-30 years who had recovered from COVID-19. The genes are TRBV2 and TRBJ1-5, with 8 positions matching TRBD1. CDR3: CASSGQGASQPQHF. The CDR3 coding sequence is TGTGCCAGCAGTGGGCAGGGGGCAAGTCAGCCCCAGCATTTT.